Listed below are T cell receptor beta chains from one sample, sequenced in a study of lymphopenia after photon versus proton radiotherapy. The data were produced by immunoSEQ multiplex PCR, yet TCRdb's version contains in-frame clones alone and is incomplete. The sample holds around 20,000 clones; roughly 85% are singletons and the top ten take around 20%. Sequenced material: peripheral blood, taken from a patient treated with photon-based radiotherapy. The receptor source for this set is a man aged 55-75 years with pancreatic cancer. Each CDR3 is given with its conserved first and last residue. D genes are given only for firm matches. Clone size is given for some rows only: seen once, a few or many times, or a class if the clone is expanded.

abundance,v_gene,d_gene,j_gene,CDR3nt,CDR3aa
.,TRBV19,.,TRBJ1-1,TGTGCCAGTAGGACAATCGGGGGGAACACTGAAGCTTTCTTT,CASRTIGGNTEAFF
.,TRBV4-1,.,TRBJ2-1,TGCGCCAGCAGCCAAGATTGGCTCTGGGGCGGCGGGCCTTACAATGAGCAGTTCTTC,CASSQDWLWGGGPYNEQFF
.,TRBV6-5,TRBD1,TRBJ1-3,TGTGCCAGCAGTTACTATCAGGGGGCGAGAGGAAACACCATATATTTT,CASSYYQGARGNTIYF
.,TRBV9,.,TRBJ2-7,TGTGCCAGCAGCATCGACAGTTCCTACGAGCAGTACTTC,CASSIDSSYEQYF
few,TRBV4-2,.,TRBJ1-4,TGTGCCAGCAGTTACGATGAAAAACTGTTTTTT,CASSYDEKLFF
.,TRBV9,.,TRBJ2-7,TGTGCCAGCAGCGTAGCTTGGCAGCCACCCTACGAGCAGTACTTC,CASSVAWQPPYEQYF
.,TRBV6-1,TRBD1,TRBJ1-6,TGTGCCAGCAGCCGGGACAGGGGCGTTTCACCCCTCCACTTT,CASSRDRGVSPLHF
.,TRBV21-1,.,TRBJ2-2,TGTGCCAGGAGAACTAGCGGGGGGGACAACACCGGGGAGCTGTTTTTT,CARRTSGGDNTGELFF
.,TRBV18,.,TRBJ1-5,TGTGCCAGCTCACCAGTTTCTGGGGGGAATCAGCCCCAGCATTTT,CASSPVSGGNQPQHF
.,TRBV28,TRBD1,TRBJ1-2,TGTGCCAGCAGTTCCTTGGGGACAGGGGCCTATGGCTACACCTTC,CASSSLGTGAYGYTF
.,TRBV7-3,.,TRBJ2-3,TGTGCCAGCAGCTTGGACACAGATACGCAGTATTTT,CASSLDTDTQYF
.,TRBV4-2,.,TRBJ2-2,TGTGCCAGCAGCCGATTCAGGAACACCGGGGAGCTGTTTTTT,CASSRFRNTGELFF
.,TRBV7-9,.,TRBJ2-1,TGTGCCAGCAGCTTTGGAGGGCTCAATGAGCAGTTCTTC,CASSFGGLNEQFF
.,TRBV7-9,TRBD2,TRBJ2-3,TGTGCCAGCAGCTTGGGCCTAGCGGACACAGATACGCAGTATTTT,CASSLGLADTDTQYF
.,TRBV6-4,TRBD1,TRBJ2-6,TGTGCCAGCAGTGACGGGACAGGGGGCTCTGGGGCCAACGTCCTGACTTTC,CASSDGTGGSGANVLTF
.,TRBV2,.,TRBJ2-5,TGTGCCAGCAGTGAAGGGTCAGAGACCCAGTACTTC,CASSEGSETQYF
.,TRBV6-5,.,TRBJ1-3,TGTGCCAGCAAGAGGGGGGAGAGCTCTGGAAACACCATATATTTT,CASKRGESSGNTIYF
.,TRBV5-1,.,TRBJ2-5,TGCGCCAGCAGTTGGGGACCTCAAGAGACCCAGTACTTC,CASSWGPQETQYF
.,TRBV6-5,TRBD1,TRBJ1-2,TGTGCCAGCAGTTACTTTGGACAGGGGGCGGATTATGGCTACACCTTC,CASSYFGQGADYGYTF
.,TRBV10-3,.,TRBJ1-5,TGTGCCATCAGCCGAGGGGCGGGGGGCGAGCAGCCCCAGCATTTT,CAISRGAGGEQPQHF
.,TRBV19,.,TRBJ2-3,TGTGCCAATAGTATAATTGGGTCCCCCACAGATACGCAGTATTTT,CANSIIGSPTDTQYF
.,TRBV18,TRBD2,TRBJ2-3,TGTGCCAGCTCCCCGCGTCAGCGGGGGGCCACAGATACGCAGTATTTT,CASSPRQRGATDTQYF
.,TRBV7-8,TRBD1,TRBJ2-2,TGTGCCAGCAGCTTATCTAGGGGGACAGGGATGTTCGCCGGGGAGCTGTTTTTT,CASSLSRGTGMFAGELFF
.,TRBV5-1,.,TRBJ2-1,TGCGCCAGCAGCTTGGGGCCCGGGGCTCGCTCCTACAATGAGCAGTTCTTC,CASSLGPGARSYNEQFF
.,TRBV27,.,TRBJ2-6,TGTGCCAGCAGAGAAATCTCTGGGGCCAACGTCCTGACTTTC,CASREISGANVLTF
.,TRBV4-1,.,TRBJ1-1,TGCGCCAGCAGCCCCGATTCAGGCATGAGGGACACTGAAGCTTTCTTT,CASSPDSGMRDTEAFF
.,TRBV5-8,.,TRBJ1-1,TGTGCCAGCAGCTTGGCGTTCCAACAGGGCTCCACTGAAGCTTTCTTT,CASSLAFQQGSTEAFF
.,TRBV4-3,TRBD2,TRBJ2-3,TGCGCCAGCAGCCAAGAACAGCTAGCGGGGGGTCCGCAGTATTTT,CASSQEQLAGGPQYF
.,TRBV4-1,TRBD1,TRBJ2-7,TGCGCCAGCAGCCAACCCGGGACAGGAGACTACGAGCAGTACTTC,CASSQPGTGDYEQYF
.,TRBV11-2,TRBD1,TRBJ1-2,TGTGCCAGCAGCTTAGTGGAGACAGGGGTCGGTGGCTACACCTTC,CASSLVETGVGGYTF
once,TRBV6-1,TRBD1,TRBJ1-5,TGTGCCAGCAGTGAAGGGACAGGGTTGGGAGGACAGCCCCAGCATTTT,CASSEGTGLGGQPQHF
.,TRBV18,.,TRBJ1-3,TGTGCCAGCTCACCACCGGGTGGAGTCTCTGGAAACACCATATATTTT,CASSPPGGVSGNTIYF
.,TRBV29-1,TRBD2,TRBJ2-7,TGCAGCGTTGAAGGTGTTGCGGGGGGCGCTTCCTACGAGCAGTACTTC,CSVEGVAGGASYEQYF
.,TRBV21-1,.,TRBJ1-4,TGTGCCAGCACCCCGACGGGCGCCGCGGATGAAAAACTGTTTTTT,CASTPTGAADEKLFF
.,TRBV11-2,TRBD1,TRBJ1-5,TGTGCCAGCAGCTTAGCCCGGGACAGGGGGCGTCAGCCCCAGCATTTT,CASSLARDRGRQPQHF
.,TRBV2,.,TRBJ2-5,TGTGCCAGCAGTGGTGCCTTTGAGACCCAGTACTTC,CASSGAFETQYF
.,TRBV14,TRBD1,TRBJ2-7,TGTGCCAGCAGCCCTCCCGGGACAGTGCCTACCTACGAGCAGTACTTC,CASSPPGTVPTYEQYF
.,TRBV7-2,.,TRBJ2-1,TGTGCCAGCAGCTTAGGTCATTCCTGGAGCTCCTACAATGAGCAGTTCTTC,CASSLGHSWSSYNEQFF
.,TRBV5-1,.,TRBJ1-1,TGCGCCAGCAGCTTGGCCCCTGGGGGCACCGAAAACACTGAAGCTTTCTTT,CASSLAPGGTENTEAFF
once,TRBV7-9,TRBD1,TRBJ1-2,TGTGCCAGCAGCTTGCTGGGACAGGGTCGAGGGAACTATGGCTACACCTTC,CASSLLGQGRGNYGYTF
.,TRBV7-2,TRBD1,TRBJ1-1,TGTGCCAGCAAGGGACAGTTGAACACTGAAGCTTTCTTT,CASKGQLNTEAFF
.,TRBV4-2,.,TRBJ1-1,TGTGCCAGCAGGCAGGCAGGATTTTTCGGAGGAATGAACACTGAAGCTTTCTTT,CASRQAGFFGGMNTEAFF
.,TRBV18,.,TRBJ2-3,TGTGCCAGCTCACCACCTGGGGAACCCACAGATACGCAGTATTTT,CASSPPGEPTDTQYF
.,TRBV18,.,TRBJ2-5,TGTGCCAGCTCACCGGGCCGCGGGCGGTACAAAGAGACCCAGTACTTC,CASSPGRGRYKETQYF
.,TRBV4-3,.,TRBJ2-7,TGCGCCAGCAGCCAAGATTCGTCACTCCCCTCCTACGAGCAGTACTTC,CASSQDSSLPSYEQYF
.,TRBV4-1,.,TRBJ2-5,TGCGCCAGCAGCCATTATCCTCAGGGAGGTCGCGCCGAGACCCAGTACTTC,CASSHYPQGGRAETQYF
.,TRBV11-1,TRBD1,TRBJ1-1,TGTGCCAGCAGCTTAGTTGTAGGGGGCCCGGAAGCTTTCTTT,CASSLVVGGPEAFF
.,TRBV23-1,TRBD1,TRBJ1-1,TGCGCCAGCAGTCAATCGAGGACAGGGGGAGGTCGGGACACTGAAGCTTTCTTT,CASSQSRTGGGRDTEAFF
once,TRBV19,.,TRBJ1-5,TGTGCCAGTAGTACGACAGCACGAGCTAATCAGCCCCAGCATTTT,CASSTTARANQPQHF
.,TRBV15,.,TRBJ1-5,TGTGCCACCAGAGACCTAGGGGAAAAACGGGGTCCAGGGACCCAGCATTTT,CATRDLGEKRGPGTQHF
.,TRBV4-2,.,TRBJ1-2,TGTGCCAGCAGCCCCATCGGGGAGGACTATGGCTACACCTTC,CASSPIGEDYGYTF
.,TRBV13,.,TRBJ2-6,TGTGCCAGCAGCTTATCTAACTGGGCTGGGGCCAACGTCCTGACTTTC,CASSLSNWAGANVLTF